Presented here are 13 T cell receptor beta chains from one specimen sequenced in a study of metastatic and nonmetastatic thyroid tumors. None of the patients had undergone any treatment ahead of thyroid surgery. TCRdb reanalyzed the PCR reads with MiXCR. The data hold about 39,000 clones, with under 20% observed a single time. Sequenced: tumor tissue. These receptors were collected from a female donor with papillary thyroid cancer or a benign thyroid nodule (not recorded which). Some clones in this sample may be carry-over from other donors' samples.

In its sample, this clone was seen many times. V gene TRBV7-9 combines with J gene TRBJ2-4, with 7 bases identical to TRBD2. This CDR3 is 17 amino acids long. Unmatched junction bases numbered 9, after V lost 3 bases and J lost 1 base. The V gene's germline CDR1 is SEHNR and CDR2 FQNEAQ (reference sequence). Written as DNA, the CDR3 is TGTGCCAGCAGCTTCACTCGAGCGGGACCCGCCAAAAACATTCAGTACTTC. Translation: CASSFTRAGPAKNIQYF.

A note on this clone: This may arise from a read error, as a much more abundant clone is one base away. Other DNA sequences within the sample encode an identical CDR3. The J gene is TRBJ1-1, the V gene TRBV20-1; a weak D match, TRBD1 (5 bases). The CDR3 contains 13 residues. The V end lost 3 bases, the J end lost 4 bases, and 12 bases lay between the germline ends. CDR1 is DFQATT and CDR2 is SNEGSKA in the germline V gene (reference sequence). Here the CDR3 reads CSARPWGGTEAFF. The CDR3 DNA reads TGCAGTGCTAGGCCCTGGGGGGGCACTGAAGCTTTCTTT.

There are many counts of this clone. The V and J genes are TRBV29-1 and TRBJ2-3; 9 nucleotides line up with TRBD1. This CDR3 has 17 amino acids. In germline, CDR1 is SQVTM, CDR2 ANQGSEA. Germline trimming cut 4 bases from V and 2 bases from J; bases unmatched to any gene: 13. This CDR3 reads CSVGGDRALYFTDTQYF. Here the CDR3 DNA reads TGCAGCGTTGGGGGGGACAGGGCCCTCTACTTCACAGATACGCAGTATTTT.

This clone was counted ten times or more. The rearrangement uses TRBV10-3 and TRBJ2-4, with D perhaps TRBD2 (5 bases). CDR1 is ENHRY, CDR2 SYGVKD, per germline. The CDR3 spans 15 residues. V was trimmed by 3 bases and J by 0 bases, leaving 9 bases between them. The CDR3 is CAISESAAAKNIQYF. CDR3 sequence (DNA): TGTGCCATCAGTGAATCAGCGGCAGCCAAAAACATTCAGTACTTC.

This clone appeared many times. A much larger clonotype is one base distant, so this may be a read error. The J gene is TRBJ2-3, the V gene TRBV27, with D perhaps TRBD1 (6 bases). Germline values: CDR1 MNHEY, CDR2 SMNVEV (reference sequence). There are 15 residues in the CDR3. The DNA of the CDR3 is TGTGCCGGCAGGTCTGGACAGTTTAAATCCGATACGCAGTATTTT. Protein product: CAGRSGQFKSDTQYF.

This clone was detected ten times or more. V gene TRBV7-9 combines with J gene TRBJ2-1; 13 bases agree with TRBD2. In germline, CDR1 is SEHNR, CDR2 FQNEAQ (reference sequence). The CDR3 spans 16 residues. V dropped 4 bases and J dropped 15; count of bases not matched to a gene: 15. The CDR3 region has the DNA TGTGCCAGCAGCTCCGGACTAGCGGGAGCTCGGACCCGACGGTTCTTC. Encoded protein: CASSSGLAGARTRRFF.

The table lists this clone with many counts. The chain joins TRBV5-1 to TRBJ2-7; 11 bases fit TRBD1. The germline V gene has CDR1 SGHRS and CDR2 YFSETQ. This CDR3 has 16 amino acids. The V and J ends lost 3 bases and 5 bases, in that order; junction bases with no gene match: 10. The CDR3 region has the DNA TGCGCCAGCAGCTGGAGGTCCGGACAGGGGGCTGACGAGCAGTACTTC. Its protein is CASSWRSGQGADEQYF.

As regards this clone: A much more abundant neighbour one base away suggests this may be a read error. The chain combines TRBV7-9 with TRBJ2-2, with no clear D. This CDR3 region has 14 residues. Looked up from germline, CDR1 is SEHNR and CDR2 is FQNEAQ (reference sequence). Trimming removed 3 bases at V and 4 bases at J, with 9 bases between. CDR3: CASSFVGCTGELFF. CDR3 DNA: TGTGCCAGCAGCTTCGTAGGATGCACCGGGGAGCTGTTTTTT.

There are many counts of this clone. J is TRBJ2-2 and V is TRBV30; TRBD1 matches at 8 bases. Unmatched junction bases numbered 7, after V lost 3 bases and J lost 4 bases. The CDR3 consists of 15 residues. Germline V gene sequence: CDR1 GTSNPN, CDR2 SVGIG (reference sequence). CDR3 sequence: CAWRHRDRITGELFF. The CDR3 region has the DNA TGTGCCTGGAGGCACCGGGACAGGATCACCGGGGAGCTGTTTTTT.

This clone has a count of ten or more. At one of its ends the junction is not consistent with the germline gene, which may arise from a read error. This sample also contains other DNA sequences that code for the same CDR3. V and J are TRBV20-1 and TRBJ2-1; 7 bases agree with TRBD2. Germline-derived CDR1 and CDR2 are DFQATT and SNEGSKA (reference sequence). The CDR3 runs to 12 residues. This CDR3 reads CSARSGTPAGGF. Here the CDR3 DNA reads TGCAGTGCCCGAAGCGGGACTCCAGCCGGTGGCTTC.

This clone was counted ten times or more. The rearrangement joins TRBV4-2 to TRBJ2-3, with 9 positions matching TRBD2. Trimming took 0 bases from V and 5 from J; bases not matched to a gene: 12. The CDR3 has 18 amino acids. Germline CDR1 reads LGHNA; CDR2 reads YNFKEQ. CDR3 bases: TGTGCCAGCAGCCAAGAGTCGGGCGGGGGGGCCGCGGTAGATACGCAGTATTTT. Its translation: CASSQESGGGAAVDTQYF.

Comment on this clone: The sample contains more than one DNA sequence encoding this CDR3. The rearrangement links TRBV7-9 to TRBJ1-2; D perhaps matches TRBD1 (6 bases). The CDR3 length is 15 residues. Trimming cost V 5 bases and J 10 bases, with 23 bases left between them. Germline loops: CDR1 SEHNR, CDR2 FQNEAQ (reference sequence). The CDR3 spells CASSPHGGAKGHYTF. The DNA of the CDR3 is TGTGCCAGCAGCCCTCACGGGGGGGCGAAGGGGCACTACACCTTC.

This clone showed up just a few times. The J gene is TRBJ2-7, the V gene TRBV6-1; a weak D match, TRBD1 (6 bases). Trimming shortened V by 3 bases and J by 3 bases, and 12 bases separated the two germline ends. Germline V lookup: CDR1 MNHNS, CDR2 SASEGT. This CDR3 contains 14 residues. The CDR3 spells CASSEQGPFYEQYF. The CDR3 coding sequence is TGTGCCAGCAGTGAGCAGGGGCCCTTCTACGAGCAGTACTTC.